The sequence of this T cell receptor (beta chain) was determined in a study of T cells in Graves' hyperthyroidism and ophthalmopathy. On the study more broadly: Sampling of peripheral blood happened at initial diagnosis, prior to any treatment.

There are a few counts of this clonotype. Diagnoses used clinical symptoms, serum thyroxine and TRAb, thyroid ultrasound and orbital computed tomography. 10 ml of fresh peripheral blood supplied the PBMCs. This CDR3 is built from 17 residues. The V and J ends lost 2 bases and 5 bases respectively, with 22 bases between them. Per the germline V gene, CDR1 is SGDLS and CDR2 is YYNGEE. Using RNA transcripts as the source, TCR beta CDR3 regions were amplified. Researchers ran a first-round RT-PCR on the TCR CDR3 using the HTBI primer set. TCRdb used MiXCR to reprocess the multiplex PCR reads, holding one entry per CDR3 protein. The sample yields over 550,000 distinct CDR3 sequences, 16% seen once.

The rearrangement joins TRBV9 to TRBJ1-2, with D perhaps TRBD1 (6 bases). This sequence originates from a woman younger than 30 with Graves' hyperthyroidism. Sequenced input: blood. The CDR3 region has the DNA TGTGCCAGCAGCGTCTCCCCGGGGGCGAGTCCGCATTATGGCTACACCTTC. It translates to CASSVSPGASPHYGYTF.